These 22 T cell receptor beta chains came from one sample sequenced in a study of spatial heterogeneity in lung cancer. TCRdb used MiXCR to reprocess the 5' RACE reads, holding one entry per CDR3 protein. Of about 45,000 distinct CDR3 sequences in the sample, 20% to 25% were seen once. Described time point: blood at routine non-recurrence follow-up after resection. The sample in question was PBMCs, obtained at follow-up. All receptors come from a female donor with early-stage non-small cell lung cancer.

This clonotype was recorded at least ten times. The rearrangement uses TRBV4-1 and TRBJ1-5, with TRBD1 matching over 11 bases. Per germline, CDR1 MGHRA and CDR2 YSYEKL. The CDR3 covers 15 residues. V lost 1 base and J lost 6; bases outside the gene matches: 2. In DNA, the CDR3 is TGCGCCAGCAGCCAAGCCGGGACAGGGGGTCAGCCCCAGCATTTT. This sequence encodes CASSQAGTGGQPQHF.

This clonotype was detected many times. The V gene is TRBV9, the J gene TRBJ2-3; D ambiguous. Trimming cost V 0 bases and J 4 bases, with 6 bases left between them. Germline V gene data show CDR1 as SGDLS and CDR2 as YYNGEE. CDR3 length: 13 residues. In nucleotides, the CDR3 is TGTGCCAGCAGCGTAGGAGGCTCAGATACGCAGTATTTT. Residues: CASSVGGSDTQYF.

Comments on this clonotype: A much larger clone sits a single nucleotide away, making a read error possible. Because the CDR3 is missing its conserved closing phenylalanine or tryptophan, this is likely a read error. The chain employs TRBV12-3 or TRBV12-4 and TRBJ2-7; perhaps TRBD2 as D (6 bases). V dropped 5 bases and J dropped 4 bases, with 15 bases sitting between them. CDR3 length: 14 residues. The CDR3 bases are TGTGCCAGCAGTCTCGGGACTGGGGCGTACGAGCAGTACTCC. It is translated as CASSLGTGAYEQYS.

The chain couples TRBV5-1 to TRBJ2-7; D perhaps matches TRBD1 (6 bases). The CDR3 is 14 residues long. Between the trimmed V and J ends, which lost 4 bases and 6 bases, there was a span of 17 bases. The V gene's germline CDR1 is SGHRS and CDR2 YFSETQ. The CDR3 loop is CASSPQASGAEQYF. CDR3 nucleotides: TGCGCCAGCAGCCCACAGGCCTCAGGGGCCGAGCAGTACTTC.

This chain uses TRBV6-2 or TRBV6-3 with TRBJ2-5; TRBD2 agrees at 10 bases. V lost 5 bases and J lost 11; bases outside the gene matches: 8. CDR1 and CDR2 from the germline V gene are MNHEY and SVGEGT. This CDR3 comprises 13 residues. This chain's CDR3 is CASSRSSGGGQYF. CDR3 nucleotides: TGTGCCAGCAGTCGCTCTAGCGGGGGAGGTCAGTACTTC.

In its sample, this clonotype was seen many times. This sequence joins TRBV6-5 and TRBJ2-1; 10 positions match TRBD2. Germline V CDR1 and CDR2: MNHEY, SVGAGI. This CDR3 is built from 14 residues. Trimming removed 8 bases from V and 4 bases from J; junction bases left unmatched: 5. In DNA form, the CDR3 reads TGTGCCAGCTCCCTAGCGGGGGCTTACAATGAGCAGTTCTTC. Amino acid sequence: CASSLAGAYNEQFF.

This clonotype has at least ten counts. The V gene is TRBV29-1, the J gene TRBJ2-7, with unresolved D. Trimming cost V 7 bases and J 2 bases, with 18 bases left between them. Germline CDR1 SQVTM, CDR2 ANQGSEA. The length of the CDR3 is 14 residues. Here the CDR3 reads CSDKPQSCPYEQYF. The CDR3 bases are TGCAGCGACAAGCCACAGAGTTGCCCCTACGAGCAGTACTTC.

The V and J genes are TRBV18 and TRBJ2-3; TRBD2 is a possible D gene (5 bases). CDR3 length equals 17 residues. Deletions cut 0 bases from V and 1 base from J, with 14 bases between. Looked up from germline, CDR1 is KGHSH and CDR2 is LQKENI. CDR3 protein: CASSPPGSLRGTDTQYF. In DNA form, the CDR3 reads TGTGCCAGCTCACCACCCGGCTCGCTGAGGGGCACAGATACGCAGTATTTT.

In this sample, this clonotype turned up many times. The rearrangement links TRBV7-6 to TRBJ2-5; D might be TRBD1 (5 bases). Trimming cost V 5 bases and J 9 bases, with 19 bases left between them. Germline values: CDR1 SGHVS, CDR2 FNYEAQ. CDR3 length: 14 amino acids. CDR3 sequence (DNA): TGTGCCAGCAGCACCCGACAGCTCCCGTGGGCCCAGTACTTC. As protein: CASSTRQLPWAQYF.

This clonotype has more than one count but fewer than ten. The chain uses TRBV28 and TRBJ2-7; D gene uncertain. V lost 4 bases and J 0 bases, leaving 10 bases between the germline ends. This CDR3 has 14 amino acids. From germline, CDR1 is MDHEN and CDR2 SYDVKM. CDR3 amino acids: CASSSPAASYEQYF. CDR3 bases: TGTGCCAGCAGTTCCCCGGCAGCCTCCTACGAGCAGTACTTC.

The genes are TRBV5-1 and TRBJ2-5, with D unclear. The V and J ends lost 7 bases and 7 bases respectively, with 11 bases between them. CDR3 length: 11 residues. Germline CDR1 SGHRS, CDR2 YFSETQ. The DNA of the CDR3 is TGCGCCAGCCTTGAATCCGGGACCCAGTACTTC. Its protein product is CASLESGTQYF.

The sample holds a few counts of this clonotype. CDR3 sequence: CASTQGGNGRDEQFF. In nucleotides, the CDR3 is TGTGCCAGCACCCAAGGAGGAAACGGTCGTGATGAGCAGTTCTTC. The chain joins TRBV12-3 or TRBV12-4 to TRBJ2-1, with D possibly being TRBD2 (5 bases). Trimming removed 7 bases from V and 8 bases from J, with 21 bases in between. This CDR3 spans 15 amino acids.

There are a few counts of this clonotype. The rearrangement links TRBV11-2 to TRBJ2-1, with 9 bases fitting TRBD1. The CDR3 covers 17 residues. The J segment lost 7 bases and the V segment lost 7 bases, leaving 17 bases of the junction unmatched. Germline values: CDR1 SGHAT, CDR2 FQNNGV. CDR3 residues: CASTSGGYRGRWNEQFF. CDR3 nucleotide sequence: TGTGCCAGCACCTCGGGGGGATACAGGGGGCGCTGGAATGAGCAGTTCTTC. Full variable domain (outside the CDR3, taken from reference TRBV11-2 and TRBJ2-1): EAGVAQSPRYKIIEKRQSVAFWCNPISGHATLYWYQQILGQGPKLLIQFQNNGVVDDSQLPKDRFSAERLKGVDSTLKIQPAKLEDSAVYLCASTSGGYRGRWNEQFFGPGTRLTVL.

J is TRBJ2-1 and V is TRBV2; the D gene is possibly TRBD2 (5 bases). Germline V CDR1 and CDR2: SNHLY, FYNNEI. The CDR3 has 13 residues. Trimming took off 11 bases at V and 6 bases at J, with 17 bases between the two ends. The CDR3 DNA reads TGTGCCCGTCGGGCCAGCGGCCGCAATGAGCAGTTCTTC. This sequence encodes CARRASGRNEQFF.

Ten or more counts support this clonotype. The J gene is TRBJ2-3, the V gene TRBV19; TRBD1 aligns across 8 bases. CDR1 and CDR2 (germline): LNHDA, SQIVND (reference sequence). This CDR3 spans 14 amino acids. V was pared by 7 bases and J by 4 bases, with 7 bases of the junction left unmatched. The CDR3 reads CASKRTGLADTQYF. CDR3 sequence (DNA): TGTGCCAGTAAAAGGACAGGGCTGGCAGATACGCAGTATTTT.

V usage is TRBV7-8 and J usage is TRBJ2-3; a weak D match, TRBD2 (6 bases). V dropped 5 bases and J dropped 4 bases, with 19 bases sitting between them. The length of the CDR3 is 16 residues. Germline assignment: CDR1 SGHVS and CDR2 FQNEAQ. The chain's CDR3 is CASSLQAGSPPDTQYF. The CDR3 DNA reads as TGTGCCAGCAGCCTACAAGCGGGTTCTCCGCCAGATACGCAGTATTTT.

The rearrangement joins TRBV20-1 to TRBJ2-3; D call uncertain. This CDR3 spans 12 amino acids. Trimming left V 3 bases short and J 4 bases short, with 8 bases between. The germline gives CDR1 DFQATT, CDR2 SNEGSKA (reference sequence). The DNA for the CDR3 is TGCAGTGCTAGCGTTGCGGCAGATACGCAGTATTTT. Translation gives CSASVAADTQYF.

V usage is TRBV7-2 and J usage is TRBJ2-3; D possibly corresponds to TRBD2 (7 bases). This CDR3 has 14 residues. CDR1 is SGHTA, CDR2 FQGNSA, per germline. The V gene lost 6 bases and the J gene lost 5 bases, with 15 bases spanning the gap. This CDR3 reads CASSLWGGLDTQYF. CDR3 DNA: TGTGCCAGCAGTTTATGGGGGGGCTTAGATACGCAGTATTTT.

This clonotype was seen only a few times. CDR3 sequence (DNA): TGTGCCAGCAGTTGGCCGGGAACTAATGAGCAGTTCTTC. Translated: CASSWPGTNEQFF. The rearrangement joins TRBV6-5 to TRBJ2-1, with a possible D match to TRBD2 (5 bases). V shed 4 bases and J shed 7 bases, with 11 bases lying between them. Germline loops: CDR1 MNHEY, CDR2 SVGAGI. This CDR3 region has 13 residues.

This clonotype has only a few counts. V and J are TRBV3-1 and TRBJ1-1; D is unresolved. This CDR3 is 13 amino acids long. V gave up 3 bases and J gave up 0 bases, with 5 bases separating them. Germline V gene lookup returns CDR1 LGHDT and CDR2 YNNKEL (reference sequence). CDR3 coding DNA: TGTGCCAGCAGCCATCGATTGAACACTGAAGCTTTCTTT. The encoded protein is CASSHRLNTEAFF.

The chain joins TRBV9 to TRBJ2-1; 7 positions agree with TRBD1. Germline values: CDR1 SGDLS, CDR2 YYNGEE. The V and J ends lost 3 bases and 4 bases, in that order; junction bases with no gene match: 7. The CDR3 has 15 residues. CDR3 sequence: CASSGEGGWYNEQFF. CDR3 bases: TGTGCCAGCAGCGGTGAAGGGGGCTGGTACAATGAGCAGTTCTTC.

The V gene is TRBV7-3, the J gene TRBJ2-1; D is unclear. V lost 2 bases and J lost 6, with 8 bases in between. The CDR3 contains 13 residues. CDR1 and CDR2 from the germline V gene are SGHTA and FQGTGA. The CDR3 is CASSLDPGNEQFF. The CDR3 DNA reads TGTGCCAGCAGCTTAGACCCGGGCAATGAGCAGTTCTTC.